This passage covers 28 T cell receptor beta chains from one sample sequenced in a study of blood T cell repertoires in COVID-19. Clones were read by immunoSEQ multiplex PCR, and TCRdb kept only the in-frame ones, dropping some. The sample holds over 250,000 clones, over 80% seen once. Sequenced sample: peripheral blood. The receptors derive from a woman aged 45 to 65 with COVID-19, enrolled during active disease.

V is TRBV30 and J is TRBJ1-6; TRBD1 might be the D (5 bases). Looked up from germline, CDR1 is GTSNPN and CDR2 is SVGIG (reference sequence). The CDR3 covers 13 residues. Trimming removed 1 base from V and 9 bases from J, with 10 bases in between. The CDR3 spells CAWSGQMVSPLHF. The CDR3, as DNA: TGTGCCTGGAGTGGACAGATGGTTTCACCCCTCCACTTT. Complete variable domain (other parts from reference TRBV30 and TRBJ1-6): SQTIHQWPATLVQPVGSPLSLECTVEGTSNPNLYWYRQAAGRGLQLLFYSVGIGQISSEVPQNLSASRPQDRQFILSSKKLLLSDSGFYLCAWSGQMVSPLHFGNGTRLTVT.

The chain uses TRBV29-1 and TRBJ2-1, with 11 bases fitting TRBD1. The V gene end was trimmed by 7 bases and the J gene end by 7 bases; junction bases not matched to a gene: 6. This CDR3 region has 13 residues. Germline V CDR1 and CDR2: SQVTM, ANQGSEA. The DNA of the CDR3 is TGCAGCGGACTGGGACAGGGGGTGAATGAGCAGTTCTTC. Protein sequence: CSGLGQGVNEQFF.

The V gene is TRBV7-7, the J gene TRBJ2-2; maybe TRBD1 (5 bases). The CDR3 totals 15 residues. V lost 2 bases and J lost 4, with 11 bases in between. Looked up from germline, CDR1 is SSHAT and CDR2 is FNYEAQ (reference sequence). CDR3 sequence: CASSLSGRSTGELFF. Here the CDR3 DNA reads TGTGCCAGCAGCTTATCAGGGCGGAGCACCGGGGAGCTGTTTTTT.

The genes are TRBV29-1 and TRBJ2-7, with D maybe TRBD2 (7 bases). The germline V gene has CDR1 SQVTM and CDR2 ANQGSEA. There are 12 residues in the CDR3. V dropped 6 bases and J dropped 3 bases, with 12 bases sitting between them. The CDR3 loop reads CSVHGGRYEQYF. In DNA form, the CDR3 reads TGCAGCGTCCACGGGGGGCGCTACGAGCAGTACTTC.

The chain uses TRBV6-5 and TRBJ2-1; 9 bases agree with TRBD2. With V trimmed by 7 bases and J by 8 bases, 12 bases remained unmatched. CDR3 size: 15 residues. CDR1 MNHEY and CDR2 SVGAGI come from the germline V gene. The CDR3 sequence: CASMGGRAGRDEQFF. CDR3 DNA: TGTGCCAGCATGGGCGGGAGGGCCGGGAGGGATGAGCAGTTCTTC.

The V and J genes are TRBV7-2 and TRBJ2-7; 8 bases match TRBD2. This CDR3 has 15 residues. The germline V gene has CDR1 SGHTA and CDR2 FQGNSA. The V gene end was trimmed by 2 bases and the J gene end by 2 bases; junction bases not matched to a gene: 5. CDR3 in DNA: TGTGCCAGCAGCTTATGGGGCGGGGGGACCTACGAGCAGTACTTC. It codes for CASSLWGGGTYEQYF.

This chain joins TRBV5-4 and TRBJ1-1, with TRBD1 as a possible D gene (5 bases). Trimming shortened V by 4 bases and J by 0 bases, and 13 bases separated the two germline ends. The CDR3 is made up of 15 amino acids. Looked up from germline, CDR1 is SGHNT and CDR2 is YYREEE (reference sequence). CDR3 nucleotides: TGTGCCAGCAGCCGTGGGGGGGGGATGAACACTGAAGCTTTCTTT. Amino acids: CASSRGGGMNTEAFF. Supplemented by reference TRBV5-4 and TRBJ1-1, the full variable domain reads ETGVTQSPTHLIKTRGQQVTLRCSSQSGHNTVSWYQQALGQGPQFIFQYYREEENGRGNFPPRFSGLQFPNYSSELNVNALELDDSALYLCASSRGGGMNTEAFFGQGTRLTVV.

The chain employs TRBV7-2 and TRBJ1-1; D unclear. V shed 0 bases and J shed 1 base, with 6 bases lying between them. CDR1 and CDR2 from the germline V gene are SGHTA and FQGNSA. This CDR3 region has 14 residues. CDR3 sequence (DNA): TGTGCCAGCAGCTTAGCGAGAAAGAACACTGAAGCTTTCTTT. This codes for CASSLARKNTEAFF.

V and J are TRBV19 and TRBJ2-7; no reliable D call. V was pared by 5 bases and J by 0 bases, with 11 bases between. Per germline, CDR1 LNHDA and CDR2 SQIVND (reference sequence). The CDR3 is 14 residues long. As DNA, the CDR3 is TGTGCCAGTAGTGCGGCAGCGAGCTCCTACGAGCAGTACTTC. Protein: CASSAAASSYEQYF.

The chain recombines TRBV7-9 with TRBJ2-3, with D possibly TRBD2 on 6 matching bases. The CDR3 has 16 residues. Germline lookup yields CDR1 SEHNR and CDR2 FQNEAQ (reference sequence). V was cut by 5 bases and J by 2 bases, with 17 bases left in between. This CDR3 reads CASSQLGRGPTDTQYF. CDR3 sequence (DNA): TGTGCCAGCAGCCAGTTAGGGCGGGGTCCCACAGATACGCAGTATTTT.

The chain uses TRBV7-9 and TRBJ2-5, with 11 bases matching TRBD2. The CDR3 runs 17 residues. Trimming took 5 bases from V and 5 from J; bases not matched to a gene: 13. Per germline, CDR1 SEHNR and CDR2 FQNEAQ (reference sequence). CDR3: CASSPSLAGVLSETQYF. The CDR3 DNA is TGTGCCAGCAGCCCATCACTAGCGGGAGTACTTTCGGAGACCCAGTACTTC.

The rearrangement uses TRBV24-1 and TRBJ2-1; no definite D call. The CDR3 runs to 17 residues. CDR1 and CDR2 (germline): KGHDR, SFDVKD. V lost 5 bases and J lost 0, with 16 bases in between. The CDR3 DNA reads as TGTGCCACCAGTGCCCCGTACGGGTCAAGCTCCTACAATGAGCAGTTCTTC. Translating it yields CATSAPYGSSSYNEQFF.

The J gene is TRBJ2-7, the V gene TRBV30; 12 nucleotides line up with TRBD2. CDR1 is GTSNPN and CDR2 is SVGIG in the germline V gene (reference sequence). J was trimmed by 4 bases and V by 0 bases; bases with no gene match: 13. The CDR3 sequence is 18 residues long. CDR3: CAWSVQSVGLAGLYEQYF. The DNA for the CDR3 is TGTGCCTGGAGTGTACAATCGGTAGGACTAGCGGGACTATACGAGCAGTACTTC.

The V gene is TRBV10-3, the J gene TRBJ1-1, with D uncertain. The CDR3 loop spans 11 amino acids. The ends were cut back, 9 bases at V and 5 bases at J, with 10 bases in the middle. The germline V gene has CDR1 ENHRY and CDR2 SYGVKD. The CDR3 DNA is TGTGCCATAGGGAGAGGAACTGAAGCTTTCTTT. Its protein product is CAIGRGTEAFF.

The chain employs TRBV2 and TRBJ1-2; 9 bases align to TRBD1. The CDR3 sequence is 15 residues long. From germline, CDR1 is SNHLY and CDR2 FYNNEI. V dropped 2 bases and J dropped 3; count of bases not matched to a gene: 4. This CDR3 reads CASSEPQGADYGYTF. The CDR3, as DNA: TGTGCCAGCAGTGAACCACAGGGGGCGGACTATGGCTACACCTTC.

J is TRBJ1-2 and V is TRBV15; D uncertain. Germline V gene sequence: CDR1 LNHNV, CDR2 YYDKDF (reference sequence). CDR3 length: 14 amino acids. The V gene lost 5 bases and the J gene lost 2 bases, with 12 bases spanning the gap. CDR3 amino acids: CATSYPGYNYGYTF. In DNA, the CDR3 is TGTGCCACCAGCTATCCGGGATACAACTATGGCTACACCTTC. The full variable domain, rest sourced from reference TRBV15 and TRBJ1-2, is DAMVIQNPRYQVTQFGKPVTLSCSQTLNHNVMYWYQQKSSQAPKLLFHYYDKDFNNEADTPDNFQSRRPNTSFCFLDIRSPGLGDTAMYLCATSYPGYNYGYTFGSGTRLTVV.

The chain has TRBV12-2 and TRBJ2-7; the table assigns TRBD2, which was not confirmed against the DNA. TRBV12-2 is classified as a pseudogene. CDR3 length: 22 residues. The CDR3 protein is CASRYSLGLAGGPINPGYEQYF. DNA for the CDR3: TGTGCAAGTCGCTACTCCCTAGGACTAGCGGGAGGACCAATAAACCCAGGATACGAGCAGTACTTC.

This clone was recorded only once. The rearrangement joins TRBV5-5 to TRBJ2-7, with 11 bases lining up with TRBD1. Germline values: CDR1 SGHKS, CDR2 YYEKEE (reference sequence). The ends lost 4 bases at V and 5 bases at J; junction bases unmatched: 5. This CDR3 is built from 14 residues. The CDR3 DNA reads as TGTGCCAGCAGCGTAGGACAGGGGGCCGACGAGCAGTACTTC. Translated, it gives CASSVGQGADEQYF. Together with reference TRBV5-5 and TRBJ2-7, the CDR3 gives the full variable domain: DAGVTQSPTHLIKTRGQQVTLRCSPISGHKSVSWYQQVLGQGPQFIFQYYEKEERGRGNFPDRFSARQFPNYSSELNVNALLLGDSALYLCASSVGQGADEQYFGPGTRLTVT.

This clone came up once. The chain joins TRBV24-1 to TRBJ2-3; 8 bases fit TRBD2. CDR1 and CDR2 from the germline V gene are KGHDR and SFDVKD. The CDR3 covers 15 residues. Germline trimming cut 4 bases from V and 2 bases from J; bases unmatched to any gene: 4. The CDR3 reads CATSEFGLATDTQYF. CDR3 sequence (DNA): TGTGCCACCAGTGAATTCGGACTAGCCACAGATACGCAGTATTTT.

V is TRBV19 and J is TRBJ2-1; 10 bases map to TRBD1. V lost 6 bases and J lost 0; bases outside the gene matches: 11. The CDR3 consists of 18 residues. The germline V gene has CDR1 LNHDA and CDR2 SQIVND (reference sequence). The CDR3 DNA sequence: TGTGCCAGTAGCCCCCCGATTGGGACAGGGGACTCCTACAATGAGCAGTTCTTC. It encodes CASSPPIGTGDSYNEQFF.

The chain carries TRBV10-2 and TRBJ1-5; D is ambiguous. Germline CDR1 WSHSY, CDR2 SAAADI. Trimming removed 3 bases at V and 1 base at J, with 13 bases between. This CDR3 has 16 residues. The DNA of the CDR3 is TGCGCCAGCAGTGAAACGCCCGGGGTGAGCAATCAGCCCCAGCATTTT. It codes for CASSETPGVSNQPQHF.

The chain uses TRBV6-1 and TRBJ2-3, with D possibly being TRBD1 (6 bases). The CDR3 contains 16 residues. V lost 2 bases, J lost 0 bases, and 12 bases lay in between. Germline CDR1 and CDR2: MNHNS and SASEGT. CDR3 region: CASSEYDRPSTDTQYF. The CDR3 DNA reads TGTGCCAGCAGTGAATACGACAGGCCGAGCACAGATACGCAGTATTTT.

The genes are TRBV18 and TRBJ1-3; perhaps TRBD1 as D (5 bases). From germline, CDR1 is KGHSH and CDR2 LQKENI. The CDR3 length is 15 residues. Between the trimmed V and J ends, which lost 6 bases and 0 bases, there was a span of 12 bases. CDR3 protein: CASSATGGSGNTIYF. As DNA, the CDR3 is TGTGCCAGCTCGGCTACCGGGGGCTCTGGAAACACCATATATTTT. Based on the CDR3 plus reference TRBV18 and TRBJ1-3, the full variable domain is NAGVMQNPRHLVRRRGQEARLRCSPMKGHSHVYWYRQLPEEGLKFMVYLQKENIIDESGMPKERFSAEFPKEGPSILRIQQVVRGDSAAYFCASSATGGSGNTIYFGEGSWLTVV.

As for this clone: This sample includes further DNA sequences coding for the same CDR3. The chain is built from TRBV18 and TRBJ2-1; D call uncertain. Germline-derived CDR1 and CDR2 are KGHSH and LQKENI. Trimming took 3 bases from V and 4 from J, leaving 13 bases between them. This CDR3 has 15 residues. CDR3 sequence: CASSPSLTTYNEQFF. The CDR3 DNA is TGTGCCAGCTCACCGAGCCTAACCACTTACAATGAGCAGTTCTTC.

As to this clone: The same CDR3 also results from other DNA sequences found in this sample. The V and J genes are TRBV27 and TRBJ2-1, with 8 bases aligning to TRBD2. The trim removed 6 bases at V and 1 base at J, leaving 5 bases unmatched. Germline CDR1 reads MNHEY; CDR2 reads SMNVEV (reference sequence). The CDR3 contains 15 residues. CDR3 sequence reads: CASSLSGSSYNEQFF. The CDR3 DNA reads as TGTGCCAGCAGCTTAAGCGGGAGTTCCTACAATGAGCAGTTCTTC.

The chain links TRBV11-2 to TRBJ2-3; 8 positions match TRBD1. The CDR3 has 15 residues. V lost 1 base to trimming and J lost 0 bases; unmatched junction nucleotides: 0. Germline V CDR1 and CDR2: SGHAT, FQNNGV. The CDR3 nucleotides are TGTGCCAGCAGCTTAGGACAGGGGAGCACAGATACGCAGTATTTT. Amino acids: CASSLGQGSTDTQYF.

V gene TRBV18 combines with J gene TRBJ1-2; 9 positions agree with TRBD1. Germline V gene lookup returns CDR1 KGHSH and CDR2 LQKENI. The CDR3 sequence is 13 residues long. The J segment lost 8 bases and the V segment lost 5 bases, leaving 6 bases of the junction unmatched. CDR3 DNA: TGTGCCAGCTCAAGGACAGGGGAATACGGCTACACCTTC. It specifies CASSRTGEYGYTF.

The chain carries TRBV7-2 and TRBJ2-7, with 10 nucleotides matching TRBD1. Losses at the gene ends were 3 bases for V and 6 bases for J; bases not matched to a gene: 5. Germline V gene lookup returns CDR1 SGHTA and CDR2 FQGNSA. The CDR3 consists of 14 residues. CDR3 sequence (DNA): TGTGCCAGCAGCTTGACAGGGGGCCGAGGCGAGCAGTACTTC. It is translated as CASSLTGGRGEQYF.